Below are 21 T cell receptor beta chains sequenced from a single sample in a study of cytomegalovirus exposure and HLA in healthy donors. With 60 Vbeta and 13 Jbeta primers, the PCR was carried out. TCRdb's copy holds only in-frame clones and misses some; the assay was immunoSEQ multiplex PCR. The repertoire holds some 120,000 clones, with about 15% as singletons. Sequenced material: PBMCs. The origin of the receptors is a female donor in good health and CMV-seropositive.

The rearrangement uses TRBV30 and TRBJ1-1, with 8 bases identical to TRBD1. Germline CDR1 is GTSNPN and CDR2 is SVGIG (reference sequence). The CDR3 extends over 14 amino acids. After removal of 4 bases from V and 5 bases from J, the junction contained 9 bases not matched to a gene. The CDR3 sequence is CAWNHRQGWTEAFF. The CDR3 DNA reads TGTGCCTGGAACCATCGACAGGGGTGGACTGAAGCTTTCTTT.

V is TRBV6-5 and J is TRBJ2-3; possibly TRBD2 for D (6 bases). Per the germline V gene, CDR1 is MNHEY and CDR2 is SVGAGI. V was clipped by 3 bases and J by 7 bases, with 17 bases between them. The CDR3 runs to 15 residues. Here the CDR3 DNA reads TGTGCCAGCAGTTATGGTGGGGGGTTCGGAAATACGCAGTATTTT. Its translation is CASSYGGGFGNTQYF.

This chain connects TRBV27 to TRBJ1-2; TRBD1 might be the D (6 bases). This CDR3 is built from 14 residues. Trimming took off 2 bases at V and 6 bases at J, with 13 bases between the two ends. Per germline, CDR1 MNHEY and CDR2 SMNVEV (reference sequence). In DNA, the CDR3 is TGTGCCAGCAGTTTAGGGGGGGCGAGGGATGGCTACACCTTC. This encodes CASSLGGARDGYTF.

J is TRBJ2-1 and V is TRBV10-1, with 7 bases identical to TRBD1. With V trimmed by 4 bases and J by 2 bases, 2 bases remained unmatched. Germline CDR1 and CDR2: WNHNN and SYGVQD (reference sequence). This CDR3 comprises 14 residues. This chain's CDR3 is CASSGQGAYNEQFF. Here the CDR3 DNA reads TGCGCCAGCAGTGGGCAGGGGGCCTACAATGAGCAGTTCTTC.

The genes are TRBV7-2 and TRBJ2-5; tentative D call: TRBD1 (6 bases). CDR3 length equals 14 residues. Trimming removed 1 base at V and 2 bases at J, with 8 bases between. Germline lookup yields CDR1 SGHTA and CDR2 FQGNSA. The CDR3 here is CASSLGQAQETQYF. The CDR3 region has the DNA TGTGCCAGCAGCTTAGGACAGGCACAAGAGACCCAGTACTTC.

The CDR3, as DNA: TGTGCCAGCAGTCGGGACAGGGGAACGGGGGAGCTGTTTTTT. It yields the protein CASSRDRGTGELFF. The J gene is TRBJ2-2, the V gene TRBV7-2; 10 bases agree with TRBD1. The V gene's germline CDR1 is SGHTA and CDR2 FQGNSA. CDR3 length: 14 amino acids. The V and J ends lost 6 bases and 8 bases, in that order; junction bases with no gene match: 6.

The genes are TRBV5-4 and TRBJ2-1; D may be TRBD1 (6 bases). The CDR3 loop spans 14 amino acids. From germline, CDR1 is SGHNT and CDR2 YYREEE (reference sequence). Trimming pared 0 bases from V and 7 bases from J, leaving 11 bases between. The CDR3 loop reads CASSLGTRGNEQFF. CDR3 in DNA: TGTGCCAGCAGCTTGGGGACGAGGGGGAATGAGCAGTTCTTC. Supplemented by reference TRBV5-4 and TRBJ2-1, the full variable domain reads ETGVTQSPTHLIKTRGQQVTLRCSSQSGHNTVSWYQQALGQGPQFIFQYYREEENGRGNFPPRFSGLQFPNYSSELNVNALELDDSALYLCASSLGTRGNEQFFGPGTRLTVL.

This chain uses TRBV18 with TRBJ1-1; 8 bases match TRBD1. The CDR3 consists of 17 residues. After removal of 2 bases from V and 1 base from J, the junction contained 9 bases not matched to a gene. Germline loops: CDR1 KGHSH, CDR2 LQKENI. CDR3 coding DNA: TGTGCCAGCTCACCATACGTCAGGGGGCAAAAGAACACTGAAGCTTTCTTT. This gives the protein CASSPYVRGQKNTEAFF.

The chain carries TRBV4-3 and TRBJ2-3; the match to TRBD2 covers 9 bases. The CDR3 spans 18 residues. J was trimmed by 5 bases and V by 0 bases; bases with no gene match: 12. Germline CDR1 LGHNA, CDR2 YSLEER. The CDR3 DNA follows: TGCGCCAGCAGCCAAGATTTTTACGGCGGGGGGGCCGGAGATACGCAGTATTTT. Protein sequence: CASSQDFYGGGAGDTQYF.

The V call is TRBV27, the J call TRBJ1-5; possibly TRBD1 for D (6 bases). With 2 bases removed from V and 0 bases from J, the gap between germline ends came to 8 bases. The germline gives CDR1 MNHEY, CDR2 SMNVEV (reference sequence). The CDR3 length is 15 residues. The CDR3 nucleotides read TGTGCCAGCAGTTTAACAGGGCCTAGCAATCAGCCCCAGCATTTT. It encodes CASSLTGPSNQPQHF.

This clone was found a few times. The rearrangement links TRBV4-2 to TRBJ2-3, with 13 bases identical to TRBD2. CDR3 length equals 15 residues. Looked up from germline, CDR1 is LGHNA and CDR2 is YNFKEQ. Losses at the gene ends were 4 bases for V and 6 bases for J; bases not matched to a gene: 4. CDR3: CASSRTSGGGDTQYF. The CDR3, as DNA: TGTGCCAGCAGCCGGACTAGCGGGGGTGGGGATACGCAGTATTTT.

DNA for the CDR3: TGTGCCAGCAGTTATACAGGGAACGAGCAGTACTTC. This codes for CASSYTGNEQYF. The chain combines TRBV6-5 with TRBJ2-7; tentative D call: TRBD1 (6 bases). V was cut by 3 bases and J by 5 bases, with 8 bases left in between. In germline, CDR1 is MNHEY, CDR2 SVGAGI. The CDR3 sequence is 12 residues long.

V usage is TRBV7-9 and J usage is TRBJ2-1; possibly TRBD2 for D (5 bases). V was trimmed by 1 base and J by 4 bases, leaving 20 bases between them. This CDR3 is built from 18 residues. In germline, CDR1 is SEHNR, CDR2 FQNEAQ (reference sequence). The CDR3 loop is CASSLVGRWELTYNEQFF. The CDR3 DNA reads TGTGCCAGCAGCTTAGTCGGTAGGTGGGAGTTAACTTACAATGAGCAGTTCTTC.

This clone has only a few counts. Here the CDR3 reads CASSPKHPYRATNEKLFF. In nucleotides, the CDR3 is TGTGCCAGCAGTCCCAAACACCCGTACAGGGCTACTAATGAAAAACTGTTTTTT. The V and J genes are TRBV27 and TRBJ1-4; D may be TRBD1 (6 bases). The CDR3 covers 18 residues. Germline V gene lookup returns CDR1 MNHEY and CDR2 SMNVEV (reference sequence). V was shortened by 5 bases and J by 2 bases, with 21 bases between the two germline ends.

V and J are TRBV6-5 and TRBJ1-1; D call uncertain. This CDR3 contains 14 residues. The germline V gene encodes CDR1 MNHEY and CDR2 SVGAGI. V shed 5 bases and J shed 6 bases, with 16 bases lying between them. The CDR3 DNA sequence: TGTGCCAGCAGTCGACTAGGGAGGAGGTCTGAAGCTTTCTTT. Protein product: CASSRLGRRSEAFF.

The V call is TRBV15, the J call TRBJ1-5, with 9 bases lining up with TRBD1. CDR1 and CDR2 (germline): LNHNV, YYDKDF (reference sequence). The CDR3 runs to 14 residues. V lost 5 bases and J lost 7; bases outside the gene matches: 6. The CDR3 DNA reads TGTGCCACCAGCCGGGACAGGGTCGGGCAGCCCCAGCATTTT. It translates to CATSRDRVGQPQHF.

This clone showed up many times. The chain carries TRBV5-6 and TRBJ2-2, with 12 bases lining up with TRBD2. Trimming at V came to 4 bases and at J to 4 bases, leaving 11 bases not matched to a gene. Germline V gene sequence: CDR1 SGHDT, CDR2 YYEEEE. This CDR3 has 18 residues. The CDR3, as DNA: TGTGCCAGCAGCCCCTGGACTAGCGGGAAGGAGGTCACCGGGGAGCTGTTTTTT. It is translated as CASSPWTSGKEVTGELFF.

Concerning this clone: The conserved phenylalanine or tryptophan normally closing the CDR3 is absent here, so this likely arose from a read error. Because the CDR3's place on the DNA is in doubt, the DNA is left out and the CDR3 is given as listed by TCRdb. The chain employs TRBV5-6 and TRBJ1-6. Inclusive of both ends, the CDR3 amounts to 12 amino acids. Germline lookup yields CDR1 SGHDT and CDR2 YYEEEE. Here the CDR3 reads CASSSSNSPIHL.

The chain couples TRBV28 to TRBJ1-1; 7 bases align to TRBD1. Germline trimming cut 3 bases from V and 3 bases from J; bases unmatched to any gene: 7. In germline, CDR1 is MDHEN, CDR2 SYDVKM. CDR3 size: 15 residues. The CDR3 sequence: CASSLTGLHDTEAFF. The CDR3 DNA reads TGTGCCAGCAGTTTGACAGGGCTTCATGACACTGAAGCTTTCTTT.

This clone was seen a handful of times. The chain uses TRBV11-1 and TRBJ2-5; D might be TRBD1 (6 bases). This CDR3 region has 13 residues. Per the germline V gene, CDR1 is SGHAT and CDR2 is FQDESV (reference sequence). Trimming stripped 3 bases from V and 7 bases from J, with 12 bases between. The CDR3 sequence: CASSFSGAGTQYF. The CDR3 bases are TGTGCCAGCAGCTTTTCAGGGGCTGGGACCCAGTACTTC.

This clone has a handful of counts. The chain has TRBV28 and TRBJ1-3; TRBD1 is a possible D gene (6 bases). This CDR3 is built from 13 residues. Germline lookup yields CDR1 MDHEN and CDR2 SYDVKM. V was trimmed by 7 bases and J by 2 bases, leaving 9 bases between them. CDR3 DNA: TGTGCCAGCAAGGGGGGGCCTGGAAACACCATATATTTT. This codes for CASKGGPGNTIYF.